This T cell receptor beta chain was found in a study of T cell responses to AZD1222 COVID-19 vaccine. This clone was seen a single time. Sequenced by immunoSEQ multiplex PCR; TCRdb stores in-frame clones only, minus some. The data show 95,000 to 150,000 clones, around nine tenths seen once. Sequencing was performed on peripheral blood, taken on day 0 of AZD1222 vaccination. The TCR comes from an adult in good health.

The CDR3 is CASSIGTGGEAFF. Here the CDR3 DNA reads TGTGCCAGCAGCATAGGGACAGGGGGAGAAGCTTTCTTT. This chain uses TRBV12-3 or TRBV12-4 with TRBJ1-1, with 11 bases aligning to TRBD1. The CDR3 has 13 residues. V lost 6 bases, J lost 8 bases, and 5 bases stayed unmatched.